This T cell receptor beta chain was profiled in a study of blood T cell repertoires in COVID-19. Across the whole study: Samples came from the United States, Italy and Spain, spanning acute and convalescent COVID-19. The analysed material was cDNA or gDNA that came from T cells, B-cell-depleted T cells, or PBMCs.

As originally analysed: Estimated nucleated cell counts came from reference gene primer amplification. Sequenced by immunoSEQ multiplex PCR; TCRdb stores in-frame clones only, minus some. V and J calls and clone size follow that table, whereas D and trimming were derived from the DNA. This table has roughly 68,000 clones, roughly 72% appearing once. This CDR3 has 15 amino acids. Trimming removed 5 bases from V and 8 bases from J; junction bases left unmatched: 8. Germline-derived CDR1 and CDR2 are SGHAT and FQNNGV. Patients in Seattle were enrolled during active infection, then followed longitudinally.

The clonotype was recovered from a man in his fifties or sixties with COVID-19, enrolled during active disease. This sequence joins TRBV11-2 and TRBJ1-6, with 8 bases matching TRBD1. The sample taken for sequencing was peripheral blood. CDR3 region: CASSRQQGGDSPLHF. The CDR3 DNA reads as TGTGCCAGCAGCAGACAACAGGGGGGGGATTCACCCCTCCACTTT.